This TCR beta chain was recorded in a study of Ad26.COV2.S vaccination and SARS-CoV-2 variants. Study results and limitations: Vaccine and placebo groups showed comparable non-spike TCR breadth.

Assay used: immunoSEQ multiplex PCR; TCRdb lists only in-frame clones, some missing. The repertoire holds under 400,000 clones, with around 86% as singletons. The treatment was: approximately 18 received Ad26.COV2.S at low or high dose, single or two shots; roughly 5 received placebo; per-sample allocation not given. The samples were gathered on day 63 after the first injection of vaccine or placebo. With regard to this clone: The antigen is not known.

The receptor was isolated from a person between 18 and 59 years old who received the Ad26.COV2.S COVID-19 vaccine or a placebo. The material sequenced was peripheral blood, taken in a trial of Ad26.COV2.S vaccine versus placebo.

The DNA of the CDR3 is TGCGCCAGCAGCCAAGAAGCCAGTTCCCTTTACGAGCAGTACTTC. Its protein product is CASSQEASSLYEQYF. The V call is TRBV4-1, the J call TRBJ2-7; D not certain. Germline loops: CDR1 MGHRA, CDR2 YSYEKL. The CDR3 length is 15 residues. V was pared by 0 bases and J by 4 bases, with 13 bases between.